The present entry profiles one T cell receptor (beta chain) with its context. What it recognizes is unknown. The data stem from a study of naive and memory T cell subsets. Notes on the study in general: TCR abundance followed a power law differing between naive and memory subsets. A few larger clonotypes appeared in naive repertoires, especially CD8, possibly memory cells re-expressing CD45RA. Clonotypes are single alpha or beta chains, not paired receptors. Over 90% of naive TCR sequences appeared only once after error correction, unlike memory subsets.

Per the germline V gene, CDR1 is MNHNY and CDR2 is SVGAGI (reference sequence). This CDR3 is built from 13 residues. V lost 6 bases, J lost 5 bases, and 2 bases stayed unmatched. An equimolar mix of two oligonucleotides served as the beta constant-region primer for TRBC1 and TRBC2. Four rounds of PCR amplified the ligated cDNA using nested alpha and beta constant-region primers plus SP2. The cDNA 3' end received a ligated single-stranded oligonucleotide carrying the SP2 primer and a 12-nucleotide UMI. TCRdb called the UMI-ligation and nested PCR reads again in MiXCR, with one record for every CDR3 protein. The sample carries under 150,000 distinct CDR3 sequences, approximately 21% recorded once.

This chain links TRBV6-6 with TRBJ2-1, with TRBD2 matching 9 bases. The source material was naive CD8+ T cells from blood. The TCR originated in a human donor in good health. Here the CDR3 DNA reads TGTGCCAGCAGCGCTAGCGGGAACAATGAGCAGTTCTTC. It translates to CASSASGNNEQFF.